These 20 T cell receptor beta chains originate from one sample sequenced in a study of cytomegalovirus exposure and HLA in healthy donors. It was with 60 Vbeta and 13 Jbeta primers that the PCR ran. Using immunoSEQ multiplex PCR, the repertoire was profiled, and TCRdb retains in-frame clones only, with some absent. Among 150,000 to 200,000 clones listed, roughly 80% were seen once. Sequences were obtained from PBMCs. The source of these receptors is a boy aged 5-17 years in good health and CMV-seronegative.

The V and J genes are TRBV6-5 and TRBJ1-6, with 7 bases identical to TRBD1. Trimming cost V 2 bases and J 10 bases; bases outside gene matches: 8. CDR1 and CDR2 (germline): MNHEY, SVGAGI. This CDR3 is 15 amino acids long. As DNA, the CDR3 is TGTGCCAGCAGTTACCAGACAGGGTGGCGCTCACCCCTCCACTTT. It specifies CASSYQTGWRSPLHF.

Remarks on this clone: One junction end disagrees with the germline gene, perhaps due to a read error. The chain combines TRBV4-1 with TRBJ1-2; TRBD1 aligns across 8 bases. The germline V gene has CDR1 MGHRA and CDR2 YSYEKL. The CDR3 contains 17 residues. CDR3 loop: CASSQDRGDRGNYGYIF. The CDR3 DNA sequence: TGCGCCAGCAGCCAAGATAGAGGAGACAGGGGCAACTATGGCTACATCTTC.

This chain links TRBV7-9 with TRBJ1-2, with unresolved D. V dropped 5 bases and J dropped 8 bases, with 27 bases sitting between them. Germline lookup yields CDR1 SEHNR and CDR2 FQNEAQ (reference sequence). The CDR3 totals 17 residues. The CDR3 coding sequence is TGTGCCAGCAGCCTGCCCGTCCTAGTAGAACTCGCGGGGGGCTACACCTTC. It is translated as CASSLPVLVELAGGYTF.

The V and J genes are TRBV30 and TRBJ1-2; 8 nucleotides agree with TRBD1. Trimming cost V 2 bases and J 8 bases; bases outside gene matches: 10. The length of the CDR3 is 14 residues. Germline V gene sequence: CDR1 GTSNPN, CDR2 SVGIG (reference sequence). CDR3 nucleotides: TGTGCCTGGAGTCTCAACAGGGGGAGAGGAGGCTACACCTTC. It is translated as CAWSLNRGRGGYTF.

The sample holds one count of this clone. This chain uses TRBV30 with TRBJ2-5; 10 nucleotides agree with TRBD2. The CDR3 extends over 14 amino acids. With 0 bases clipped from V and 3 bases from J, the junction kept 1 base outside the gene matches. Germline lookup yields CDR1 GTSNPN and CDR2 SVGIG (reference sequence). CDR3 in DNA: TGTGCCTGGAGTGTACTAGCGGGAAAAGAGACCCAGTACTTC. Translating it yields CAWSVLAGKETQYF.

This clone turned up a few times. The CDR3 loop is CASSFDQGTDTQYF. Written as DNA, the CDR3 is TGCGCCAGCAGCTTCGACCAGGGGACAGATACGCAGTATTTT. J is TRBJ2-3 and V is TRBV5-1; the D gene is possibly TRBD1 (6 bases). The V end lost 2 bases, the J end lost 3 bases, and 10 bases lay between the germline ends. The CDR3 loop spans 14 amino acids. Per germline, CDR1 SGHRS and CDR2 YFSETQ. The complete variable domain, with remaining parts taken from reference TRBV5-1 and TRBJ2-3, reads KAGVTQTPRYLIKTRGQQVTLSCSPISGHRSVSWYQQTPGQGLQFLFEYFSETQRNKGNFPGRFSGRQFSNSRSEMNVSTLELGDSALYLCASSFDQGTDTQYFGPGTRLTVL.

The rearrangement links TRBV6-6 to TRBJ2-7; 9 bases line up with TRBD2. The CDR3 is 14 residues long. Looked up from germline, CDR1 is MNHNY and CDR2 is SVGAGI (reference sequence). V lost 2 bases to trimming and J lost 5 bases; unmatched junction nucleotides: 4. The DNA for the CDR3 is TGTGCCAGCAGTTACAAAATAGCGGGAGACGAGCAGTACTTC. Its protein product is CASSYKIAGDEQYF.

The chain employs TRBV2 and TRBJ2-7; D is perhaps TRBD2 (6 bases). The CDR3 sequence is 12 residues long. V gave up 6 bases and J gave up 1 base, with 7 bases separating them. Germline V gene lookup returns CDR1 SNHLY and CDR2 FYNNEI. For the CDR3, the DNA is TGTGCCAGCAGGGACTATTCCTACGAGCAGTACTTC. Translating it yields CASRDYSYEQYF.

The chain has TRBV4-3 and TRBJ1-4, with 7 bases lining up with TRBD1. Losses at the gene ends were 0 bases for V and 7 bases for J; bases not matched to a gene: 5. CDR1 and CDR2 (germline): LGHNA, YSLEER. This CDR3 region has 15 residues. CDR3 nucleotide sequence: TGCGCCAGCAGCCAAGACGACAGGGAGGCTGAAAAACTGTTTTTT. It codes for CASSQDDREAEKLFF.

The J gene is TRBJ2-7, the V gene TRBV4-1; 8 positions match TRBD2. The J segment lost 5 bases and the V segment lost 3 bases, leaving 12 bases of the junction unmatched. CDR1 is MGHRA, CDR2 YSYEKL, per germline. CDR3 size: 16 residues. CDR3 residues: CASSQTTGTSSHEQYF. CDR3 DNA: TGCGCCAGCAGCCAGACCACCGGGACTAGTTCCCACGAGCAGTACTTC.

The chain recombines TRBV4-1 with TRBJ1-1; D is unresolved. Germline CDR1 and CDR2: MGHRA and YSYEKL. The CDR3 consists of 14 residues. The V and J ends lost 4 bases and 1 base respectively, with 10 bases between them. The CDR3 region has the DNA TGCGCCAGCAGCCGATCATCAGGGAACACTGAAGCTTTCTTT. Protein product: CASSRSSGNTEAFF.

This clone has more than one count but fewer than ten. The chain carries TRBV4-1 and TRBJ2-5, with D possibly TRBD1 on 7 matching bases. The J call is in doubt because the DNA end fits TRBJ2-7 better. This CDR3 region has 15 residues. Germline assignment: CDR1 MGHRA and CDR2 YSYEKL. CDR3 amino acids: CASSLNRGGAYEQYF. CDR3 in DNA: TGCGCCAGCAGCCTGAACAGGGGAGGCGCCTACGAGCAGTACTTC.

This clone came up once. The gene calls are TRBV9 and TRBJ2-7, with TRBD1 matching 10 bases. With 3 bases clipped from V and 1 base from J, the junction kept 4 bases outside the gene matches. Germline V CDR1 and CDR2: SGDLS, YYNGEE. The CDR3 is made up of 15 amino acids. The CDR3 coding sequence is TGTGCCAGCAGCGCCCGGGGACAGGGGTCCTACGAGCAGTACTTC. Its translation is CASSARGQGSYEQYF. Full variable domain (missing parts from reference TRBV9 and TRBJ2-7): DSGVTQTPKHLITATGQRVTLRCSPRSGDLSVYWYQQSLDQGLQFLIQYYNGEERAKGNILERFSAQQFPDLHSELNLSSLELGDSALYFCASSARGQGSYEQYFGPGTRLTVT.

This chain links TRBV14 with TRBJ2-4; D might be TRBD1 (6 bases). Germline-derived CDR1 and CDR2 are SGHDN and FVKESK. The CDR3 is 12 amino acids. V lost 6 bases and J 7 bases, leaving 10 bases between the germline ends. The CDR3 DNA reads as TGTGCCAGCAGTGTAACAGGGAACATTCAGTACTTC. Translating gives CASSVTGNIQYF.

J is TRBJ1-1 and V is TRBV27, with D possibly being TRBD1 (6 bases). V was trimmed by 6 bases and J by 4 bases, leaving 15 bases between them. Germline V CDR1 and CDR2: MNHEY, SMNVEV (reference sequence). CDR3 length: 14 amino acids. This CDR3 is CASRSGTLVTEAFF. In DNA, the CDR3 is TGTGCCAGCAGGTCCGGGACACTTGTCACTGAAGCTTTCTTT.

This clone appeared a few times. V is TRBV6-5 and J is TRBJ2-2, with 7 bases matching TRBD1. J was trimmed by 3 bases and V by 2 bases; bases with no gene match: 3. The CDR3 has 15 amino acids. Germline CDR1 reads MNHEY; CDR2 reads SVGAGI. CDR3: CASSYRDRDTGELFF. The CDR3 bases are TGTGCCAGCAGTTACAGGGACAGAGACACCGGGGAGCTGTTTTTT.

This clone came up a few times. The rearrangement links TRBV29-1 to TRBJ1-4; D remains unclear. The CDR3 is 11 amino acids. Germline V gene sequence: CDR1 SQVTM, CDR2 ANQGSEA. Trimming removed 7 bases at V and 8 bases at J, with 11 bases between. This CDR3 reads CSAGWYEKLFF. The DNA of the CDR3 is TGCAGCGCGGGGTGGTACGAAAAACTGTTTTTT.

J is TRBJ1-5 and V is TRBV9; 9 bases align to TRBD1. The CDR3 has 21 residues. V was clipped by 6 bases and J by 0 bases; unmatched bases: 22. Germline loops: CDR1 SGDLS, CDR2 YYNGEE. The CDR3 nucleotides are TGTGCCAGCACGAAGGGACAGGGCCACCAAGCCGTAGACAATAGCAATCAGCCCCAGCATTTT. Its protein product is CASTKGQGHQAVDNSNQPQHF.

The J gene is TRBJ1-3, the V gene TRBV30; 7 bases align to TRBD1. The CDR3 length is 13 residues. V gave up 5 bases and J gave up 2 bases; unmatched junction bases: 3. Germline V gene lookup returns CDR1 GTSNPN and CDR2 SVGIG (reference sequence). The CDR3 DNA reads TGTGCCTGGTCCAGGGGGACTGGAAACACCATATATTTT. Its protein product is CAWSRGTGNTIYF.

The table lists this clone with a few counts. The chain uses TRBV4-1 and TRBJ1-1, with D unresolved. V lost 0 bases and J 4 bases, leaving 3 bases between the germline ends. The CDR3 has 12 amino acids. The germline CDR1 and CDR2 sequences are MGHRA and YSYEKL. CDR3 coding DNA: TGCGCCAGCAGCCAAGACCGCACTGAAGCTTTCTTT. This sequence encodes CASSQDRTEAFF.